The entry below gives a single T cell receptor beta chain sequence along with its context. This sample is part of a study of chemoradiotherapy in HPV16-positive cancers. The repertoire was sequenced with immunoSEQ multiplex PCR; TCRdb's copy has only in-frame clones and lacks some. Among more than 9,000 clones listed, more than 75% were seen once. Germline V gene lookup returns CDR1 SEHNR and CDR2 FQNEAQ (reference sequence). V shed 5 bases and J shed 0 bases, with 17 bases lying between them. The CDR3 consists of 18 residues. The chain recombines TRBV7-9 with TRBJ1-6; no clear D gene. Here the sequenced sample was blood, taken from a patient who underwent chemoradiotherapy. This TCR derives from a human donor with HPV-associated anogenital cancer. For the CDR3, the DNA is TGTGCCAGCAGCCGGGTTGGTGGGTTTAGCTCCTATAATTCACCCCTCCACTTT. It specifies CASSRVGGFSSYNSPLHF.